What follows are 30 T cell receptor beta chains derived from one specimen sequenced in a study of T cell changes during pregnancy in multiple sclerosis. Libraries were prepared by immunoSEQ multiplex PCR; TCRdb keeps only in-frame clonotypes and omits some of them. Altogether 85,000 to 100,000 clones are present, more than 90% being singletons, with the ten largest covering about 1.6%. The sample was peripheral blood, taken in the first trimester of pregnancy. Receptors originate from a female donor with multiple sclerosis, enrolled in a pregnancy study.

This clone has only one observation. The V gene is TRBV25-1, the J gene TRBJ1-1; the D is unclear. CDR1 and CDR2 (germline): MGHDK, SYGVNS. CDR3 length: 12 residues. The V end was cut by 6 bases, the J end by 4 bases, with 9 bases between. CDR3 loop: CASSPDITEAFF. CDR3 bases: TGTGCCAGCAGCCCAGACATCACTGAAGCTTTCTTT. Full variable domain (rest looked up from reference TRBV25-1 and TRBJ1-1): EADIYQTPRYLVIGTGKKITLECSQTMGHDKMYWYQQDPGMELHLIHYSYGVNSTEKGDLSSESTVSRIRTEHFPLTLESARPSHTSQYLCASSPDITEAFFGQGTRLTVV.

The rearrangement uses TRBV19 and TRBJ2-1, with a tentative D call TRBD1 (7 bases). Trimming pared 7 bases from V and 4 bases from J, leaving 17 bases between. CDR1 LNHDA and CDR2 SQIVND come from the germline V gene (reference sequence). The CDR3 extends over 15 amino acids. In nucleotides, the CDR3 is TGTGCCAGTACGGGGGACAGCCGGGGTTACAATGAGCAGTTCTTC. This gives the protein CASTGDSRGYNEQFF. The variable domain in full, with the rest retrieved from reference TRBV19 and TRBJ2-1, is DGGITQSPKYLFRKEGQNVTLSCEQNLNHDAMYWYRQDPGQGLRLIYYSQIVNDFQKGDIAEGYSVSREKKESFPLTVTSAQKNPTAFYLCASTGDSRGYNEQFFGPGTRLTVL.

J is TRBJ1-4 and V is TRBV4-1, with a weak D call TRBD1 (6 bases). The CDR3 sequence is 15 residues long. Per germline, CDR1 MGHRA and CDR2 YSYEKL. V lost 3 bases, J lost 8 bases, and 16 bases lay in between. The CDR3 sequence: CASSHRGTLGEKLFF. The CDR3 DNA reads as TGCGCCAGCAGCCACCGAGGGACATTAGGGGAAAAACTGTTTTTT.

This clone has a single count. The chain uses TRBV12-5 and TRBJ1-5, with D perhaps TRBD1 (5 bases). CDR1 is LGHNT and CDR2 is FRNRAP in the germline V gene. The V end was cut by 2 bases, the J end by 3 bases, with 14 bases between. This CDR3 spans 16 amino acids. The CDR3 is CASGLPREGTNQPQHF. In DNA form, the CDR3 reads TGTGCTAGTGGTTTGCCCAGGGAGGGGACCAATCAGCCCCAGCATTTT.

This chain connects TRBV5-5 to TRBJ2-2, with a weak D call TRBD1 (6 bases). Germline V gene lookup returns CDR1 SGHKS and CDR2 YYEKEE (reference sequence). The V end was cut by 1 base, the J end by 3 bases, with 22 bases between. CDR3 size: 19 residues. This CDR3 reads CASSLKQSRGRVYTGELFF. As DNA, the CDR3 is TGTGCCAGCAGCTTGAAACAGAGCAGGGGAAGGGTGTACACCGGGGAGCTGTTTTTT. Looking up the rest from reference TRBV5-5 and TRBJ2-2 gives the full variable domain: DAGVTQSPTHLIKTRGQQVTLRCSPISGHKSVSWYQQVLGQGPQFIFQYYEKEERGRGNFPDRFSARQFPNYSSELNVNALLLGDSALYLCASSLKQSRGRVYTGELFFGEGSRLTVL.

The chain joins TRBV6-4 to TRBJ2-3, with TRBD2 matching over 9 bases. Trimming took 2 bases from V and 1 from J; bases not matched to a gene: 1. The germline CDR1 and CDR2 sequences are MRHNA and SNTAGT. The CDR3 covers 15 residues. DNA for the CDR3: TGTGCCAGCAGTGACGCGGGAGGGGGCACAGATACGCAGTATTTT. Translation gives CASSDAGGGTDTQYF.

The chain links TRBV5-1 to TRBJ2-2; possible D gene TRBD2, 6 bases. The CDR3 runs to 15 residues. V lost 0 bases to trimming and J lost 4 bases, with 10 bases between them. Germline V CDR1 and CDR2: SGHRS, YFSETQ. The CDR3 region is CASSLVPGGTGELFF. In DNA, the CDR3 is TGCGCCAGCAGCTTGGTTCCCGGGGGCACCGGGGAGCTGTTTTTT.

This chain links TRBV6-6 with TRBJ2-3, with D maybe TRBD2 (7 bases). V was shortened by 6 bases and J by 5 bases, with 15 bases between the two germline ends. The CDR3 runs to 14 residues. From germline, CDR1 is MNHNY and CDR2 SVGAGI (reference sequence). The DNA of the CDR3 is TGTGCCAGCAGAGAACAGGGAGGGGGAGATACGCAGTATTTT. It is translated as CASREQGGGDTQYF.

The chain employs TRBV29-1 and TRBJ2-5; 9 bases map to TRBD2. The CDR3 is made up of 12 amino acids. From germline, CDR1 is SQVTM and CDR2 ANQGSEA. Trimming removed 7 bases from V and 5 bases from J; junction bases left unmatched: 5. The DNA of the CDR3 is TGCAGCGCAACGGGACTAGCCGAGACCCAGTACTTC. Protein: CSATGLAETQYF.

The rearrangement uses TRBV28 and TRBJ2-7, with no clear D. The CDR3 covers 14 residues. The germline CDR1 and CDR2 sequences are MDHEN and SYDVKM. Trimming took off 2 bases at V and 5 bases at J, with 13 bases between the two ends. CDR3 DNA: TGTGCCAGCAGTTTAGAGACAAGCCCCCACGAGCAGTACTTC. It specifies CASSLETSPHEQYF.

The genes are TRBV18 and TRBJ2-7; weak D call: TRBD1 (6 bases). CDR3 size: 13 residues. Germline CDR1 KGHSH, CDR2 LQKENI. Trimming removed 3 bases from V and 0 bases from J, with 6 bases in between. The CDR3 loop is CASSPDSSYEQYF. Here the CDR3 DNA reads TGTGCCAGCTCACCGGACAGCTCCTACGAGCAGTACTTC.

The chain is built from TRBV6-5 and TRBJ2-2, with TRBD1 matching over 7 bases. The CDR3 runs 14 residues. V was clipped by 8 bases and J by 2 bases; unmatched bases: 5. Germline V lookup: CDR1 MNHEY, CDR2 SVGAGI. CDR3 protein: CASAGQDNTGELFF. CDR3 bases: TGTGCCAGCGCTGGACAGGACAACACCGGGGAGCTGTTTTTT.

The chain carries TRBV13 and TRBJ2-1; D may be TRBD2 (6 bases). The CDR3 covers 15 residues. Germline assignment: CDR1 PRHDT and CDR2 FYEKMQ (reference sequence). Trimming shortened V by 4 bases and J by 7 bases, and 17 bases separated the two germline ends. CDR3 sequence (DNA): TGTGCCAGCAGCTCAGGGACTCCCCTTAGGAATGAGCAGTTCTTC. Protein product: CASSSGTPLRNEQFF.

J is TRBJ2-2 and V is TRBV5-6, with D perhaps TRBD2 (7 bases). Germline CDR1 and CDR2: SGHDT and YYEEEE. CDR3 size: 16 residues. The V end lost 0 bases, the J end lost 3 bases, and 12 bases lay between the germline ends. CDR3 protein: CASSLEAGAYTGELFF. CDR3 sequence (DNA): TGTGCCAGCAGCTTGGAGGCGGGGGCCTACACCGGGGAGCTGTTTTTT.

The table lists this clone with a count of one. CDR3 residues: CASSLYQRDGELFF. The DNA for the CDR3 is TGTGCCAGCAGCTTATATCAGCGGGACGGGGAGCTGTTTTTT. The rearrangement joins TRBV13 to TRBJ2-2, with 7 nucleotides matching TRBD2. The CDR3 runs 14 residues. The trim removed 2 bases at V and 7 bases at J, leaving 4 bases unmatched. CDR1 and CDR2 (germline): PRHDT, FYEKMQ (reference sequence).

The chain combines TRBV5-6 with TRBJ2-7; the match to TRBD2 covers 12 bases. Unmatched junction bases numbered 2, after V lost 4 bases and J lost 3 bases. CDR1 is SGHDT, CDR2 YYEEEE, per germline. CDR3 size: 14 residues. The CDR3 loop is CASSVGLAGYEQYF. As DNA, the CDR3 is TGTGCCAGCAGCGTGGGACTAGCGGGCTACGAGCAGTACTTC.

This chain uses TRBV7-6 with TRBJ1-3, with D possibly being TRBD1 (6 bases). The CDR3 contains 16 residues. The germline V and J ends were trimmed by 3 bases and 1 base, with 13 bases remaining between them. Germline V gene data show CDR1 as SGHVS and CDR2 as FNYEAQ. The CDR3 reads CASSLAGVASGNTIYF. The CDR3 nucleotides are TGTGCCAGCAGCTTGGCAGGGGTAGCGTCTGGAAACACCATATATTTT.

V gene TRBV5-1 combines with J gene TRBJ2-1, with a tentative D call TRBD1 (5 bases). This CDR3 has 11 residues. Per germline, CDR1 SGHRS and CDR2 YFSETQ. V lost 3 bases to trimming and J lost 7 bases, with 5 bases between them. CDR3 sequence: CASSSGNEQFF. For the CDR3, the DNA is TGCGCCAGCAGCTCAGGGAATGAGCAGTTCTTC.

Many counts were recorded for this clone. The chain combines TRBV29-1 with TRBJ1-4; D call uncertain. The CDR3 covers 11 residues. Trimming pared 7 bases from V and 8 bases from J, leaving 11 bases between. Germline CDR1 SQVTM, CDR2 ANQGSEA. The CDR3 nucleotides read TGCAGCGGCGGCGAGAAGGAAAAACTGTTTTTT. Encoded protein: CSGGEKEKLFF. Complete variable domain (other parts from reference TRBV29-1 and TRBJ1-4): SAVISQKPSRDICQRGTSLTIQCQVDSQVTMMFWYRQQPGQSLTLIATANQGSEATYESGFVIDKFPISRPNLTFSTLTVSNMSPEDSSIYLCSGGEKEKLFFGSGTQLSVL.

The gene calls are TRBV19 and TRBJ1-1, with a tentative D call TRBD1 (6 bases). The CDR3 loop spans 13 amino acids. V lost 3 bases, J lost 5 bases, and 10 bases lay in between. Germline assignment: CDR1 LNHDA and CDR2 SQIVND (reference sequence). CDR3 nucleotide sequence: TGTGCCAGTAGTATTTTAAGGGGGACTGAAGCTTTCTTT. Its translation: CASSILRGTEAFF.

This chain connects TRBV30 to TRBJ1-2; 10 nucleotides agree with TRBD1. Germline V gene lookup returns CDR1 GTSNPN and CDR2 SVGIG (reference sequence). V lost 3 bases, J lost 3 bases, and 4 bases stayed unmatched. CDR3 length: 14 residues. In DNA form, the CDR3 reads TGTGCCTGGAGGGGACAGGGGCAACACTATGGCTACACCTTC. Its translation: CAWRGQGQHYGYTF.

The rearrangement joins TRBV11-2 to TRBJ1-1; D unclear. V was cut by 1 base and J by 3 bases, with 6 bases left in between. CDR3 length: 13 amino acids. Germline loops: CDR1 SGHAT, CDR2 FQNNGV. CDR3 amino acids: CASSLAQDTEAFF. CDR3 DNA: TGTGCCAGCAGCTTAGCGCAGGACACTGAAGCTTTCTTT.

The chain links TRBV7-9 to TRBJ1-5; possible D gene TRBD1, 6 bases. The CDR3 is made up of 16 amino acids. Trimming took 1 base from V and 7 from J, leaving 17 bases between them. Germline assignment: CDR1 SEHNR and CDR2 FQNEAQ (reference sequence). CDR3 DNA sequence: TGTGCCAGCAGCTTAGGGAGCGGGGGCTTCGGGCAGCCCCAGCATTTT. Protein sequence: CASSLGSGGFGQPQHF.

This clone was detected only a few times. The chain uses TRBV30 and TRBJ1-5; 9 bases fit TRBD1. V was pared by 8 bases and J by 2 bases, with 4 bases of the junction left unmatched. The germline V gene has CDR1 GTSNPN and CDR2 SVGIG (reference sequence). The CDR3 loop spans 13 amino acids. CDR3: CALWTGGNQPQHF. CDR3 coding DNA: TGTGCCCTATGGACAGGGGGCAATCAGCCCCAGCATTTT.

The chain has TRBV30 and TRBJ2-1; 7 bases fit TRBD2. The germline V gene has CDR1 GTSNPN and CDR2 SVGIG (reference sequence). Trimming at V came to 3 bases and at J to 5 bases, leaving 10 bases not matched to a gene. This CDR3 has 15 residues. CDR3 nucleotide sequence: TGTGCCTGGAGCCAAGGGACTATCTCAGACAATGAGCAGTTCTTC. Protein: CAWSQGTISDNEQFF.

This clone showed up just once. This chain links TRBV29-1 with TRBJ2-1, with 10 positions matching TRBD1. Germline V gene lookup returns CDR1 SQVTM and CDR2 ANQGSEA. V lost 7 bases and J lost 6; bases outside the gene matches: 9. This CDR3 is built from 14 residues. CDR3: CSAETWTGGNEQFF. The CDR3 region has the DNA TGCAGCGCGGAGACTTGGACAGGGGGCAATGAGCAGTTCTTC.

V gene TRBV18 combines with J gene TRBJ2-3; TRBD1 matches 8 bases. Germline values: CDR1 KGHSH, CDR2 LQKENI. V lost 2 bases, J lost 3 bases, and 4 bases stayed unmatched. The CDR3 loop spans 15 amino acids. The CDR3 loop reads CASSPAGGVTDTQYF. In DNA form, the CDR3 reads TGTGCCAGCTCACCAGCAGGGGGCGTTACAGATACGCAGTATTTT.

The V gene is TRBV30, the J gene TRBJ1-1; 8 nucleotides match TRBD1. The V segment lost 2 bases and the J segment 1 base; nucleotides outside the gene matches: 6. CDR1 is GTSNPN, CDR2 SVGIG, per germline (reference sequence). CDR3 length: 15 amino acids. CDR3 DNA sequence: TGTGCCTGGAGTCGACCCACAGGGGGGAACACTGAAGCTTTCTTT. Amino acid sequence: CAWSRPTGGNTEAFF.

The genes are TRBV4-1 and TRBJ1-1, with D possibly TRBD1 on 5 matching bases. There are 15 residues in the CDR3. Trimming removed 3 bases from V and 1 base from J, with 12 bases in between. The germline V gene encodes CDR1 MGHRA and CDR2 YSYEKL. The CDR3 DNA reads as TGCGCCAGCAGCCAGGGGCGTCTTGAGAACACTGAAGCTTTCTTT. Its translation is CASSQGRLENTEAFF.

This clone showed up just a few times. This chain uses TRBV14 with TRBJ2-1; 9 positions match TRBD1. CDR3 size: 15 residues. Unmatched junction bases numbered 5, after V lost 6 bases and J lost 2 bases. Germline lookup yields CDR1 SGHDN and CDR2 FVKESK. CDR3 loop: CASRARQGAYNEQFF. The CDR3 DNA reads TGTGCCAGCAGAGCCAGACAGGGGGCCTACAATGAGCAGTTCTTC.